This T cell receptor (beta chain) was obtained from a study of identical twins. In this sample, this clonotype turned up many times. CDR3 size: 15 residues. The V gene's germline CDR1 is DFQATT and CDR2 SNEGSKA (reference sequence). Trimming removed 2 bases from V and 7 bases from J; junction bases left unmatched: 12. TCRdb passed the 5' RACE reads through MiXCR, listing each CDR3 protein once. The table includes about 450,000 distinct CDR3 sequences, under 20% detected once. The sequence was obtained from a man aged 50 to 60 in good health. Sequencing was performed on naive T cells sorted from blood. The V call is TRBV20-1, the J call TRBJ2-3; 7 positions match TRBD2. The CDR3 spells CSARPGTNLGYTQYF. The CDR3 DNA reads as TGCAGTGCTAGACCTGGGACTAACTTAGGTTATACGCAGTATTTT.